The following is a TCR beta chain sequence with its context. At one end, the junction sequence differs from germline, possibly due to a read error. This specimen belongs to a study of OX40 agonist ivuxolimab in advanced cancers. Turning to the study itself: Partial responses were achieved by three patients: one hepatocellular carcinoma, two cutaneous melanoma.

Produced via immunoSEQ multiplex PCR; TCRdb's table is partial and in-frame only. The sample records around 86,000 clones, 85% to 95% being singletons. Germline CDR1 and CDR2: MNHEY and SVGAGI. There are 14 residues in the CDR3. This receptor was taken from an adult with an advanced solid tumor such as melanoma, head and neck, liver or kidney cancer. Here the sequenced sample was CD4+ or CD8+ T cells sorted from blood, taken in a trial of the OX40 agonist ivuxolimab. The genes are TRBV6-5 and TRBJ2-7; D call uncertain. CDR3 sequence (DNA): TGTGCCAGCAGTTACTCTAGGTTTTCCTCCGAGCAGTACTTC. It encodes CASSYSRFSSEQYF.